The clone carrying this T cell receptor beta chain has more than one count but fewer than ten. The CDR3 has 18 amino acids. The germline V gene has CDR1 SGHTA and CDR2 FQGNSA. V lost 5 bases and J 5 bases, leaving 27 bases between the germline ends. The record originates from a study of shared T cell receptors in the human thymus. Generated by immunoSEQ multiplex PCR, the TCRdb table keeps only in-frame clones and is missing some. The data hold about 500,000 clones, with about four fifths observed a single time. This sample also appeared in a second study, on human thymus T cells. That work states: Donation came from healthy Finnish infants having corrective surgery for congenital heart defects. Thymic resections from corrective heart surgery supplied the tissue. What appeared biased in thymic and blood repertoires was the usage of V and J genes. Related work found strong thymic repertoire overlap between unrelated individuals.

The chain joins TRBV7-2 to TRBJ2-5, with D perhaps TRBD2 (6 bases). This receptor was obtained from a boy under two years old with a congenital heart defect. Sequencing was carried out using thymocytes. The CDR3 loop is CASSACSPWDCAAETQYF. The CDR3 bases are TGTGCCAGCAGCGCGTGTAGCCCCTGGGACTGCGCTGCGGAGACCCAGTACTTC.